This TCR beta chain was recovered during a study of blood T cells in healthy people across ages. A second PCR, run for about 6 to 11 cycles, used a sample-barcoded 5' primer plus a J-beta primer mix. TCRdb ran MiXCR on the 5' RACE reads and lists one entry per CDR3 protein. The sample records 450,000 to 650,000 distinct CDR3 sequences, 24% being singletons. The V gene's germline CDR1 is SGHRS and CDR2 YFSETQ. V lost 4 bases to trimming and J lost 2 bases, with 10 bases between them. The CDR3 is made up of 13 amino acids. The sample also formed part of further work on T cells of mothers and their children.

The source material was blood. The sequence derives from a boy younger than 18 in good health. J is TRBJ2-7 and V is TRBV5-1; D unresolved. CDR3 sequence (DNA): TGCGCCAGCAGCGAAGGTGGGGCCTACGAGCAGTACTTC. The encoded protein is CASSEGGAYEQYF.